Following are 24 T cell receptor beta chains from one sample sequenced in a study of chronic HIV infection and antiretroviral therapy (dated by TCRdb to the mid-2010s). The library was produced with 5' RACE. The sequencer listed for this sample is Illumina MiSeq. TCRdb reanalyzed the raw reads on its own, using fastp at Q25 for trimming and MiXCR for clone calling, and kept in-frame beta chains. For every CDR3 protein sequence, its rows merge into one entry that carries the most common genes and DNA. The sample table holds fewer than 40,000 distinct CDR3 sequences, of which more than 7.5% were seen once. The ten largest clones capture under 3% of the sample. Sequences were obtained from peripheral blood. These receptors came from an adult who had HIV and had not received antiretroviral therapy, or was an uninfected healthy control (not recorded which).

This clonotype was observed a handful of times. This rearrangement joins TRBV29-1 to TRBJ2-7; D is possibly TRBD1 (5 bases). Trimming left V 6 bases short and J 4 bases short, with 19 bases between. CDR1 is SQVTM, CDR2 ANQGSEA, per germline. The CDR3 length is 14 residues. The DNA for the CDR3 is TGCAGCGTGCGGCTGACAGTCAGAAGTTACGAGCAGTACTTC. Protein sequence: CSVRLTVRSYEQYF.

The genes are TRBV29-1 and TRBJ1-1; D is unclear. The CDR3 covers 14 residues. V was pared by 4 bases and J by 1 base, with 13 bases between. CDR1 is SQVTM and CDR2 is ANQGSEA in the germline V gene. The CDR3 DNA follows: TGCAGCGTTGTCAGGCCCCGAAAGAACACTGAAGCTTTCTTT. This codes for CSVVRPRKNTEAFF.

This clonotype was found a few times. The CDR3 DNA is TGTGCCAGCAGCTTAGAGGCCGGGGAGCTGTTTTTT. This sequence encodes CASSLEAGELFF. V usage is TRBV7-9 and J usage is TRBJ2-2, with D hard to call. The V gene's germline CDR1 is SEHNR and CDR2 FQNEAQ (reference sequence). The CDR3 has 12 amino acids. V shed 1 base and J shed 6 bases, with 3 bases lying between them.

The chain uses TRBV24-1 and TRBJ1-1, with D maybe TRBD1 (6 bases). Between the trimmed V and J ends, which lost 5 bases and 3 bases, there was a span of 9 bases. Germline-derived CDR1 and CDR2 are KGHDR and SFDVKD. The CDR3 extends over 13 amino acids. CDR3 amino acids: CATSAKGDTEAFF. The CDR3, as DNA: TGTGCCACCAGTGCTAAGGGGGACACTGAAGCTTTCTTT.

The V and J genes are TRBV27 and TRBJ1-3; 9 bases are shared with TRBD1. The CDR3 spans 18 residues. From germline, CDR1 is MNHEY and CDR2 SMNVEV (reference sequence). The J segment lost 0 bases and the V segment lost 5 bases, leaving 11 bases of the junction unmatched. DNA of the CDR3: TGTGCCAGCAGTCTTTTCGGACAGGGGAGTCACTCTGGAAACACCATATATTTT. This gives the protein CASSLFGQGSHSGNTIYF.

Ten or more counts support this clonotype. The chain combines TRBV6-6 with TRBJ1-1; D is possibly TRBD1 (5 bases). The length of the CDR3 is 15 residues. The germline gives CDR1 MNHNY, CDR2 SVGAGI (reference sequence). Trimming removed 5 bases at V and 4 bases at J, with 17 bases between. The CDR3 bases are TGTGCCAGCAGTCCGGGGCAGGGTGAGTTCACTGAAGCTTTCTTT. Its translation: CASSPGQGEFTEAFF.

This clonotype was seen at least ten times. The chain has TRBV11-2 and TRBJ2-3; D gene unclear. The CDR3 totals 11 residues. CDR1 and CDR2 (germline): SGHAT, FQNNGV. With 5 bases removed from V and 6 bases from J, the gap between germline ends came to 6 bases. This CDR3 reads CASSEVDTQYF. DNA of the CDR3: TGTGCCAGCAGCGAAGTGGATACGCAGTATTTT.

This clonotype appeared a few times. This sequence joins TRBV7-8 and TRBJ1-5; 11 bases agree with TRBD1. V was pared by 5 bases and J by 9 bases, with 12 bases of the junction left unmatched. From germline, CDR1 is SGHVS and CDR2 FQNEAQ. The CDR3 length is 16 residues. CDR3 DNA sequence: TGTGCCAGCAGCGGGACCGGGACAGGGGGTCAGAGGCCCCAGCATTTT. Amino acid sequence: CASSGTGTGGQRPQHF.

The sample holds many counts of this clonotype. The chain recombines TRBV27 with TRBJ1-1; tentative D call: TRBD1 (6 bases). The CDR3 sequence is 15 residues long. Germline loops: CDR1 MNHEY, CDR2 SMNVEV (reference sequence). The germline V and J ends were trimmed by 3 bases and 2 bases, with 13 bases remaining between them. This CDR3 is CASSFRGGYNTEAFF. The DNA for the CDR3 is TGTGCCAGCAGTTTCAGGGGAGGGTACAACACTGAAGCTTTCTTT.

This clonotype was counted only a few times. The chain couples TRBV4-2 to TRBJ2-2; tentatively, D is TRBD1 or TRBD2 (5 bases each). Germline V gene lookup returns CDR1 LGHNA and CDR2 YNFKEQ. This CDR3 is 17 amino acids long. V was shortened by 4 bases and J by 2 bases, with 17 bases between the two germline ends. CDR3 sequence reads: CASSPRLRGINTGELFF. The DNA of the CDR3 is TGTGCCAGCAGCCCAAGGCTCCGGGGCATAAACACCGGGGAGCTGTTTTTT.

The chain has TRBV7-8 and TRBJ1-5; D is undetermined. This CDR3 has 13 residues. Trimming removed 5 bases at V and 7 bases at J, with 12 bases between. Per the germline V gene, CDR1 is SGHVS and CDR2 is FQNEAQ. The CDR3 loop reads CASSTLGRQPQHF. CDR3 nucleotides: TGTGCCAGCAGCACACTGGGCAGACAGCCCCAGCATTTT.

The chain couples TRBV29-1 to TRBJ1-1; D gene ambiguous. Trimming stripped 1 base from V and 1 base from J, with 10 bases between. CDR1 is SQVTM and CDR2 is ANQGSEA in the germline V gene. The CDR3 runs 14 residues. This CDR3 is CSVEGRLRNTEAFF. In DNA form, the CDR3 reads TGCAGCGTTGAAGGGAGACTTAGGAACACTGAAGCTTTCTTT.

This clonotype was counted only a few times. The V gene is TRBV5-1, the J gene TRBJ2-1, with 11 bases lining up with TRBD2. V dropped 5 bases and J dropped 6; count of bases not matched to a gene: 7. The CDR3 runs to 15 residues. In germline, CDR1 is SGHRS, CDR2 YFSETQ. Written as DNA, the CDR3 is TGCGCCAGCAGTCTTATACTAGCGGGAGTCAATGAGCAGTTCTTC. Its protein is CASSLILAGVNEQFF.

This clonotype was recorded many times. The J gene is TRBJ2-3, the V gene TRBV10-3; D gene ambiguous. Trimming shortened V by 2 bases and J by 0 bases, and 9 bases separated the two germline ends. This CDR3 comprises 15 residues. CDR1 is ENHRY, CDR2 SYGVKD, per germline. The CDR3 loop reads CAISELGKSTDTQYF. The CDR3 DNA follows: TGTGCCATCAGTGAGCTGGGAAAAAGCACAGATACGCAGTATTTT.

The chain is built from TRBV29-1 and TRBJ1-1; 9 positions agree with TRBD1. Germline assignment: CDR1 SQVTM and CDR2 ANQGSEA. The V and J ends lost 6 bases and 2 bases, in that order; junction bases with no gene match: 4. The CDR3 totals 13 residues. The CDR3 spells CSVWDRDNTEAFF. The CDR3 DNA reads as TGCAGCGTATGGGACAGGGACAACACTGAAGCTTTCTTT. Supplemented by reference TRBV29-1 and TRBJ1-1, the full variable domain reads SAVISQKPSRDICQRGTSLTIQCQVDSQVTMMFWYRQQPGQSLTLIATANQGSEATYESGFVIDKFPISRPNLTFSTLTVSNMSPEDSSIYLCSVWDRDNTEAFFGQGTRLTVV.

The chain links TRBV12-3 or TRBV12-4 to TRBJ2-7; TRBD1 agrees at 9 bases. The CDR3 consists of 19 residues. V was pared by 4 bases and J by 1 base, with 17 bases of the junction left unmatched. The CDR3 DNA sequence: TGTGCCAGCAGTTCACCGCCGGGACAGGGACCGCCTAGATCCTACGAGCAGTACTTC. This translates into CASSSPPGQGPPRSYEQYF.

The table lists this clonotype with many counts. The chain carries TRBV7-9 and TRBJ2-3; 10 nucleotides agree with TRBD2. The CDR3 spans 16 residues. Germline assignment: CDR1 SEHNR and CDR2 FQNEAQ (reference sequence). J was trimmed by 3 bases and V by 5 bases; bases with no gene match: 8. In DNA, the CDR3 is TGTGCCAGCAGCACCCTAGCGGGAGCGGGGACAGATACGCAGTATTTT. It yields the protein CASSTLAGAGTDTQYF.

This clonotype was observed a few times. The J gene is TRBJ1-6, the V gene TRBV27, with D unresolved. The CDR3 contains 15 residues. Germline values: CDR1 MNHEY, CDR2 SMNVEV (reference sequence). V was pared by 2 bases and J by 8 bases, with 13 bases between. The CDR3 protein is CASSLAQQRYSPLHF. The CDR3 nucleotides read TGTGCCAGCAGTTTAGCACAGCAGAGATATTCACCCCTCCACTTT.

This clonotype was counted ten times or more. In DNA, the CDR3 is TGTGCCAGCAGGATTGGGACTTCAACTAATGAAAAACTGTTTTTT. Its translation: CASRIGTSTNEKLFF. V gene TRBV7-9 combines with J gene TRBJ1-4; TRBD1 is a possible D gene (5 bases). V was clipped by 6 bases and J by 0 bases, with 11 bases between them. Germline-derived CDR1 and CDR2 are SEHNR and FQNEAQ (reference sequence). The CDR3 has 15 residues. Supplemented by reference TRBV7-9 and TRBJ1-4, the full variable domain reads DTGVSQNPRHKITKRGQNVTFRCDPISEHNRLYWYRQTLGQGPEFLTYFQNEAQLEKSRLLSDRFSAERPKGSFSTLEIQRTEQGDSAMYLCASRIGTSTNEKLFFGSGTQLSVL.

The table lists this clonotype with a count of one. A read error may explain this, as a much larger clone is one base away. The chain combines TRBV5-5 with TRBJ2-1; 7 bases align to TRBD1. The CDR3 totals 17 residues. Germline V gives CDR1 SGHKS, CDR2 YYEKEE (reference sequence). V shed 2 bases, J shed 5 bases, and the junction held 13 bases outside the gene matches. The chain's CDR3 is CASSFRLTGALHNEQFF. The CDR3 region has the DNA TGTGCCAGCAGCTTCCGCCTTACAGGGGCCCTACACAATGAGCAGTTCTTC. The complete variable domain, with remaining parts taken from reference TRBV5-5 and TRBJ2-1, reads DAGVTQSPTHLIKTRGQQVTLRCSPISGHKSVSWYQQVLGQGPQFIFQYYEKEERGRGNFPDRFSARQFPNYSSELNVNALLLGDSALYLCASSFRLTGALHNEQFFGPGTRLTVL.

The chain is built from TRBV6-4 and TRBJ1-5; perhaps TRBD1 as D (5 bases). With 0 bases removed from V and 0 bases from J, the gap between germline ends came to 12 bases. This CDR3 has 17 residues. Per the germline V gene, CDR1 is MRHNA and CDR2 is SNTAGT. Here the CDR3 DNA reads TGTGCCAGCAGTGACTCGACAAGGGGAGCTAGCAATCAGCCCCAGCATTTT. It translates to CASSDSTRGASNQPQHF.

Notes on this clonotype: Germline and junction disagree at one end, which may indicate a read error. The CDR3 DNA reads TGTGCCAGCAGCACCCGGGACCCAGATACGCAGTGTTTT. Amino acids: CASSTRDPDTQCF. The chain joins TRBV7-6 to TRBJ2-3, with D perhaps assigned TRBD1 or TRBD2 (5 bases each). The CDR3 is 13 residues long. The germline CDR1 and CDR2 sequences are SGHVS and FNYEAQ.

This clonotype came up a few times. The V gene is TRBV5-1, the J gene TRBJ2-5, with 12 bases lining up with TRBD1. Germline-derived CDR1 and CDR2 are SGHRS and YFSETQ. The CDR3 extends over 13 amino acids. V was clipped by 9 bases and J by 4 bases; unmatched bases: 4. CDR3 in DNA: TGCGCCACCGGGACAGGGGGCGGAGAGACCCAGTACTTC. This gives the protein CATGTGGGETQYF.

This clonotype was seen a few times. V usage is TRBV27 and J usage is TRBJ1-6; D is uncertain. V lost 5 bases and J 10 bases, leaving 15 bases between the germline ends. The CDR3 extends over 14 amino acids. Germline loops: CDR1 MNHEY, CDR2 SMNVEV (reference sequence). The CDR3 loop reads CASSPWMPFSPLHF. The DNA of the CDR3 is TGTGCCAGCAGTCCCTGGATGCCCTTCTCACCCCTCCACTTT.